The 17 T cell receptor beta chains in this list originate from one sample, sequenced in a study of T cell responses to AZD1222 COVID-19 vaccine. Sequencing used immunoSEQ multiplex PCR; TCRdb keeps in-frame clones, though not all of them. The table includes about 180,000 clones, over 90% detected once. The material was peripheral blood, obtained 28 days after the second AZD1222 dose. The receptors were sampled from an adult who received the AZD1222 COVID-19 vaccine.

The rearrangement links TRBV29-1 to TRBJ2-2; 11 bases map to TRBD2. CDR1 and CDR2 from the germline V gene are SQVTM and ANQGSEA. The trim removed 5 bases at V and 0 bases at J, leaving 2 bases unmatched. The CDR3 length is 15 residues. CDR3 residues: CSVRLAGPNTGELFF. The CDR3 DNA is TGCAGCGTTCGACTAGCGGGACCGAACACCGGGGAGCTGTTTTTT.

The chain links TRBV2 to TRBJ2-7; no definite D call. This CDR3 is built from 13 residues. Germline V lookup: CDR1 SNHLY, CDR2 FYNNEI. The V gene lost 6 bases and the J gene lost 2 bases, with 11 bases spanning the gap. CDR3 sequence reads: CASSAVPTYEQYF. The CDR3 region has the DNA TGTGCCAGCAGCGCCGTCCCCACCTACGAGCAGTACTTC.

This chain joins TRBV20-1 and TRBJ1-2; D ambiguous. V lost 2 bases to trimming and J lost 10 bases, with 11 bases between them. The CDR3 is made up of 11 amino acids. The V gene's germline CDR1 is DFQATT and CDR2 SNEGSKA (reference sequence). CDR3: CSARPQVVYTF. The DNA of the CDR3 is TGCAGTGCTAGACCCCAGGTGGTCTACACCTTC.

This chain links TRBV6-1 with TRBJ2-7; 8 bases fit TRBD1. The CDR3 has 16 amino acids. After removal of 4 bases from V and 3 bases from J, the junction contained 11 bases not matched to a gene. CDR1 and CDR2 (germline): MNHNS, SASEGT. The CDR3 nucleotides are TGTGCCAGCAGTGTATCGACCGGCAGGGGGCTCTACGAGCAGTACTTC. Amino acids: CASSVSTGRGLYEQYF.

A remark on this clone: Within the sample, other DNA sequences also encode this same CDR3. The CDR3 loop reads CASSQVNSPLHF. CDR3 in DNA: TGTGCCAGCAGCCAGGTTAATTCACCCCTCCACTTT. The V gene is TRBV3-1 (or the pseudogene TRBV3-2), the J gene TRBJ1-6, with D unresolved. The V end lost 3 bases, the J end lost 6 bases, and 3 bases lay between the germline ends. This CDR3 is 12 amino acids long. Germline-derived CDR1 and CDR2 are LGHDT and YNNKEL (reference sequence).

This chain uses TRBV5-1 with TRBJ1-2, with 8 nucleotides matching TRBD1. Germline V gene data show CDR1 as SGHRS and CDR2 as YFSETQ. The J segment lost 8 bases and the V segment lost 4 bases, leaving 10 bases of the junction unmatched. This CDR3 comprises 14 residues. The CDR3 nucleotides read TGCGCCAGCAGCCCCGGGGCAGGGGGCGGGGGCTACACCTTC. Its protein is CASSPGAGGGGYTF.

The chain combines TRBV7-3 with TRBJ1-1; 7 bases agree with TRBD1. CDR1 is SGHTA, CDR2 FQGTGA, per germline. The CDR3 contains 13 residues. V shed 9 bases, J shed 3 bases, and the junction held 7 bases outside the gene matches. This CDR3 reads CASSRQGDTEAFF. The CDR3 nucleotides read TGTGCCAGTTCACGGCAGGGGGACACTGAAGCTTTCTTT.

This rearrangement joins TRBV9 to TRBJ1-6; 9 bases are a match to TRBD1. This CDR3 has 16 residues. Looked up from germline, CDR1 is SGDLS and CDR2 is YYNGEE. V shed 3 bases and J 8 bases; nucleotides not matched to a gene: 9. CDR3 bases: TGTGCCAGCAGCGGCACAGGGGGCGAGGGGGATTCACCCCTCCACTTT. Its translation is CASSGTGGEGDSPLHF.

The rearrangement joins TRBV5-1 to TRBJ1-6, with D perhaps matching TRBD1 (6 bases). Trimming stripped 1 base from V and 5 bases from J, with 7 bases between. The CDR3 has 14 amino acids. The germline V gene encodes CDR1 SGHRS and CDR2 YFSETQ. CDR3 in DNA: TGCGCCAGCAGCTTGACAGGGCATAATTCACCCCTCCACTTT. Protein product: CASSLTGHNSPLHF.

CDR3 nucleotide sequence: TGTGCCAGCAGCCCGGGGACAGGGAATAGCAATCAGCCCCAGCATTTT. Its translation: CASSPGTGNSNQPQHF. The J gene is TRBJ1-5, the V gene TRBV3-1 (or the pseudogene TRBV3-2); TRBD1 matches at 9 bases. CDR3 length equals 16 residues. V was clipped by 4 bases and J by 0 bases; unmatched bases: 4. Per germline, CDR1 LGHDT and CDR2 YNNKEL (reference sequence).

The CDR3, as DNA: TGCAGCGTTGATCCCCCCAGGGCTGTAAATTCACCCCTCCACTTT. Translating gives CSVDPPRAVNSPLHF. V and J are TRBV29-1 and TRBJ1-6, with D maybe TRBD1 (5 bases). The CDR3 has 15 amino acids. Looked up from germline, CDR1 is SQVTM and CDR2 is ANQGSEA. The germline V and J ends were trimmed by 3 bases and 7 bases, with 16 bases remaining between them. The whole variable domain, filled in from reference TRBV29-1 and TRBJ1-6, reads SAVISQKPSRDICQRGTSLTIQCQVDSQVTMMFWYRQQPGQSLTLIATANQGSEATYESGFVIDKFPISRPNLTFSTLTVSNMSPEDSSIYLCSVDPPRAVNSPLHFGNGTRLTVT.

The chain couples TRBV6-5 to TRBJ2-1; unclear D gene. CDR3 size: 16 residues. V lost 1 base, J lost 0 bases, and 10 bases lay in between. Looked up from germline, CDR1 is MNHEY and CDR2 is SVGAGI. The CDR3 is CASSYFPRNSYNEQFF. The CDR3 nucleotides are TGTGCCAGCAGTTACTTCCCACGAAACTCCTACAATGAGCAGTTCTTC.

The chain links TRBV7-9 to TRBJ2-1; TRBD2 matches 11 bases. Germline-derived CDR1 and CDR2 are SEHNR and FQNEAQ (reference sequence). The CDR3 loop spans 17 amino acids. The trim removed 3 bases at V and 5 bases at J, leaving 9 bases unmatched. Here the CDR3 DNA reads TGTGCCAGCAGCTTGCCTAGCGGGGGGAGCCCTCACAATGAGCAGTTCTTC. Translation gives CASSLPSGGSPHNEQFF.

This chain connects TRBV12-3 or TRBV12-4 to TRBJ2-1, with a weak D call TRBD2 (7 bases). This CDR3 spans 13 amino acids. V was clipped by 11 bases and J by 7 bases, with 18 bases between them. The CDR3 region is CASGERGGNEQFF. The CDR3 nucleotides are TGTGCCTCCGGAGAGAGGGGGGGGAATGAGCAGTTCTTC.

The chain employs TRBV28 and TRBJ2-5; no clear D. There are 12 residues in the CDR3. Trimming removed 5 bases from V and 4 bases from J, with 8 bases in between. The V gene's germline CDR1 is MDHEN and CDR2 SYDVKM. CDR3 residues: CASSRTTETQYF. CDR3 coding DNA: TGTGCCAGCAGTCGGACCACAGAGACCCAGTACTTC.

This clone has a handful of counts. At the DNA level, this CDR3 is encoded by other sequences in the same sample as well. CDR3 sequence (DNA): TGTGCCAGTAGTGGGGACGGGTACGAGCAGTACTTC. This gives the protein CASSGDGYEQYF. This chain links TRBV19 with TRBJ2-7, with D perhaps TRBD1 or TRBD2 (5 bases each). The CDR3 extends over 12 amino acids. Germline V gene lookup returns CDR1 LNHDA and CDR2 SQIVND (reference sequence). V was clipped by 5 bases and J by 4 bases, with 9 bases between them.

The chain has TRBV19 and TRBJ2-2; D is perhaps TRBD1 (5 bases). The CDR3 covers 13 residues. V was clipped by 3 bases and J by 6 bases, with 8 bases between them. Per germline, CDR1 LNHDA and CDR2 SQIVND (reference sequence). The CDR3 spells CASSIGQSGELFF. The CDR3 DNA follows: TGTGCCAGTAGTATTGGACAATCCGGGGAGCTGTTTTTT.